Sequencing of this T cell receptor beta chain was carried out in a study of cytomegalovirus exposure and HLA in healthy donors. General study points: Earlier findings revealed that most TCR beta V segments proved productive either about 87% or about 30% of the time. Reportedly, fewer N-insertions than the roughly 700-donor mean appeared in an Asian-associated ancestry cluster in a later analysis.

It was with 60 Vbeta and 13 Jbeta primers that the PCR ran. The assay was immunoSEQ multiplex PCR, and TCRdb's table has in-frame clones only and misses some. This table lists about 40,000 clones. Concerning this clone itself: No antigen is known for it.

The CDR3 extends over 15 amino acids. The V gene lost 2 bases and the J gene lost 2 bases, with 13 bases spanning the gap. In germline, CDR1 is MNHEY, CDR2 SMNVEV (reference sequence). This rearrangement joins TRBV27 to TRBJ2-7, with D possibly TRBD1 on 5 matching bases. This clonotype was sampled from a woman aged 30 to 39 in good health and CMV-seronegative. What was sequenced was PBMCs. CDR3: CASSLVPGSAYEQYF. CDR3 coding DNA: TGTGCCAGCAGTTTAGTGCCAGGGTCCGCCTACGAGCAGTACTTC.